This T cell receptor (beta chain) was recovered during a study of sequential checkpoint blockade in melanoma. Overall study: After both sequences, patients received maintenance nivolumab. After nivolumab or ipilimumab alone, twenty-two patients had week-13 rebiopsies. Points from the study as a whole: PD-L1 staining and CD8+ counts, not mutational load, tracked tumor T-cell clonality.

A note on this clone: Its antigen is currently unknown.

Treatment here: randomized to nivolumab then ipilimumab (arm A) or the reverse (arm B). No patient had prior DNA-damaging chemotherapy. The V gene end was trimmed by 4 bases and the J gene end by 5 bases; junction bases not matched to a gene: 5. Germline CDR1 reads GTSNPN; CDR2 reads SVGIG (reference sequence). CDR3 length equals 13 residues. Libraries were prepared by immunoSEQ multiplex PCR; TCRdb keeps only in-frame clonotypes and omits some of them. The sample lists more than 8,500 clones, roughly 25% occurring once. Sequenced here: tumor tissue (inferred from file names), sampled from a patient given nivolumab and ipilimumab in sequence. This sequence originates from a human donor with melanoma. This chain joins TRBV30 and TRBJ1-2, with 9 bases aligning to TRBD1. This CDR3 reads CAWIQGATYGYTF. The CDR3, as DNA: TGTGCCTGGATACAGGGGGCCACATATGGCTACACCTTC.